This entry is about one T cell receptor beta chain. Antigen specificity is unknown. The input for sorted-subset replicate PCRs was around 210 ng DNA, around 27,000 T cell genomes. Authors' analysis steps: ImmunoSEQ supplied junction-only sequences lacking quality scores, so filtering was different. Data came from immunoSEQ multiplex PCR; TCRdb stores just in-frame clones and leaves some out. The V and J calls and clone size come from that table; D and trimming were worked out from the DNA. Of about 1 million clones detected, around 76% appear once; the ten largest clones hold roughly 1.4%. The CDR3 loop spans 14 amino acids. Between the trimmed V and J ends, which lost 2 bases and 4 bases, there was a span of 8 bases. From germline, CDR1 is KGHSH and CDR2 LQKENI. The sample is drawn from a study of shared clonotypes between healthy human individuals. Study findings and constraints: It was anticipated that sequencing depth would influence how many clonotypes donors shared.

CD4+ cells yielded CD45RA+ naive and CD45RA-negative memory subsets. Sequences were obtained from memory CD4+ T cells sorted from blood. Subset of the sample: CD45RA-negative fraction. The chain combines TRBV18 with TRBJ2-2; no clear D gene. The source is a man aged 18 to 29 in good health. The CDR3 spells CASSPGVTTGELFF. CDR3 bases: TGTGCCAGCTCACCAGGGGTTACCACCGGGGAGCTGTTTTTT.